This T cell receptor beta chain was obtained from a study of T cells in Graves' hyperthyroidism and ophthalmopathy. Notes on the study in general: Most thyroid clonotypes with frequency above 0.001 were detected in blood.

Regarding this clonotype: Its antigen is not identified.

V dropped 1 base and J dropped 5; count of bases not matched to a gene: 2. CDR3 size: 14 residues. Germline-derived CDR1 and CDR2 are SNHLY and FYNNEI. Used for diagnoses were clinical symptoms, serum thyroxine and TRAb, thyroid ultrasound and orbital computed tomography. Amplification of TCR beta CDR3 regions was performed using RNA transcripts as template. Researchers ran a first-round RT-PCR on the TCR CDR3 using the HTBI primer set. Via MiXCR, TCRdb re-called the multiplex PCR reads, giving one row per CDR3 protein. The top ten hold over 6% of the sample, which has 450,000 to 650,000 distinct CDR3 sequences, approximately 15% seen once.

Sequenced input: blood. The receptor comes from a woman in her late teens or twenties with Graves' ophthalmopathy. This chain connects TRBV2 to TRBJ2-7; 10 bases fit TRBD2. The CDR3 sequence is CASSEGLAGDEQYF. CDR3 DNA: TGTGCCAGCAGTGAAGGGCTAGCGGGAGACGAGCAGTACTTC.